This TCR beta chain was identified in a study of T cell responses to AZD1222 COVID-19 vaccine. Study-level points and caveats: Reportedly, nearly half the spike-specific TCRs target unmutated variant regions. Among the donors, most were white British and more were female, and clonal diversity was possibly underestimated.

Sequencing used immunoSEQ multiplex PCR; TCRdb keeps in-frame clones, though not all of them. The sample consists of 150,000 to 200,000 clones, around 90% of them appearing once. A remark on this clone: Its antigen is still unknown.

The specimen was peripheral blood, collected on day 0 of AZD1222 vaccination. The TCR originated in an adult in good health.

For the CDR3, the DNA is TGTGCCAGCAGTGAGGGCGAGGGACCCTACGAGCAGTACTTC. This gives the protein CASSEGEGPYEQYF. V gene TRBV25-1 combines with J gene TRBJ2-7; D may be TRBD1 or TRBD2 (5 bases each). There are 14 residues in the CDR3. Germline V CDR1 and CDR2: MGHDK, SYGVNS. Deletions cut 3 bases from V and 2 bases from J, with 11 bases between.